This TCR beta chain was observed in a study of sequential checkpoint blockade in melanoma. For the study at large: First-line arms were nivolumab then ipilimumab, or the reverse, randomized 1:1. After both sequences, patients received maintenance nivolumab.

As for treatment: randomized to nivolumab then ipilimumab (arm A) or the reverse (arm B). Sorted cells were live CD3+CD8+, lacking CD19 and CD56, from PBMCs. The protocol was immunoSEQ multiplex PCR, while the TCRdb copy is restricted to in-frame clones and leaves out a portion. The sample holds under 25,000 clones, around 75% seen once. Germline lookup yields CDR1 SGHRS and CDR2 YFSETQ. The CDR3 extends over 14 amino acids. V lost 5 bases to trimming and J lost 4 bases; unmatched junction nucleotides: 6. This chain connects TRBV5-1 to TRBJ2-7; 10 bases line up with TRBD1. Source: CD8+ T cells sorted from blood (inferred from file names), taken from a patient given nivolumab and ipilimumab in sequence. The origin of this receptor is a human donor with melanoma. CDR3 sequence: CASRGTGETYEQYF. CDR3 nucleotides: TGCGCCAGCAGAGGGACAGGGGAAACGTACGAGCAGTACTTC.